This paragraph reports one T cell receptor beta chain. Its antigen is as yet unknown. Specimens carried about 0.95-11 million cryopreserved PBMC before DNA extraction. Survey-level immunoSEQ v3.0 assays were run. Assay: immunoSEQ multiplex PCR; the TCRdb copy retains only in-frame clones and omits some. In the table there are nearly 50,000 clones, about 88% of which are singletons. Germline trimming cut 5 bases from V and 5 bases from J; bases unmatched to any gene: 10. Germline CDR1 is SGHAT and CDR2 is FQNNGV. The CDR3 spans 16 residues. This record belongs to a study of long-term antiretroviral therapy in people with HIV. Study results and caveats: Spans of CDR3 length were tighter for HIV repertoires than for controls.

The source material was unsorted PBMCs, sampled 0.8 years after starting antiretroviral therapy. The TCR comes from a young woman with HIV. The chain has TRBV11-2 and TRBJ1-5; 9 bases are a match to TRBD1. CDR3 DNA sequence: TGTGCCAGCAGCCTACGACAGGGGGTCAGGGATCAGCCCCAGCATTTT. Amino acids: CASSLRQGVRDQPQHF.